This record looks at one TCR beta chain sequence and its context. Clones were sequenced by immunoSEQ multiplex PCR, and TCRdb holds only the in-frame ones, with some missing. This table holds about 85,000 clones, about nine tenths found once. This entry comes from a study of control samples from healthy donors and cancer patients. V was trimmed by 5 bases and J by 14 bases, leaving 18 bases between them. Germline CDR1 is LNHDA and CDR2 is SQIVND (reference sequence). The CDR3 has 12 residues. Sequenced material: blood. The receptor comes from a woman aged 18-30 years in good health. The chain recombines TRBV19 with TRBJ1-1, with D maybe TRBD1 (5 bases). CDR3 region: CASSPGGGSMFF. The CDR3 DNA reads TGTGCCAGTAGTCCCGGTGGGGGATCGATGTTCTTT.